Following are 8 T cell receptor beta chains from one sample sequenced in a study of blood T cell repertoires in COVID-19. Profiling relied on immunoSEQ multiplex PCR, and the TCRdb table lists in-frame clones only, not all of them. The sample yields 99,000 or so clones, approximately 78% seen once. Sequencing used peripheral blood. These receptor sequences come from an elderly woman with acute or convalescent COVID-19.

The chain carries TRBV27 and TRBJ2-5; 7 nucleotides agree with TRBD1. The CDR3 spans 16 residues. Germline CDR1 and CDR2: MNHEY and SMNVEV (reference sequence). J gave up 1 base and V 6 bases, and 11 bases lay outside the gene matches. The CDR3 reads CASSSLQGIIQETQYF. CDR3 DNA: TGTGCCAGCAGCTCTCTACAGGGGATCATCCAAGAGACCCAGTACTTC.

The chain has TRBV28 and TRBJ1-3; tentative D call: TRBD1 (5 bases). CDR1 and CDR2 (germline): MDHEN, SYDVKM. The V end was cut by 3 bases, the J end by 0 bases, with 15 bases between. CDR3 length equals 17 residues. The CDR3 loop is CASSFLKPGNSGNTIYF. The CDR3 bases are TGTGCCAGCAGTTTTCTGAAACCAGGGAACTCTGGAAACACCATATATTTT.

The V and J genes are TRBV30 and TRBJ1-2; 8 bases match TRBD1. With 5 bases clipped from V and 6 bases from J, the junction kept 8 bases outside the gene matches. Germline lookup yields CDR1 GTSNPN and CDR2 SVGIG (reference sequence). This CDR3 has 13 residues. DNA of the CDR3: TGTGCCTGGGCAACAGGGGGTACGGATGGCTACACCTTC. Its translation is CAWATGGTDGYTF.

The rearrangement joins TRBV27 to TRBJ2-1; possibly TRBD1 for D (6 bases). In germline, CDR1 is MNHEY, CDR2 SMNVEV (reference sequence). There are 14 residues in the CDR3. Trimming left V 3 bases short and J 3 bases short, with 9 bases between. CDR3 in DNA: TGTGCCAGCAGTTTTGGGGGCCTCTACAATGAGCAGTTCTTC. This sequence encodes CASSFGGLYNEQFF.

The rearrangement joins TRBV4-1 to TRBJ2-3, with a possible D match to TRBD1 (6 bases). The V gene's germline CDR1 is MGHRA and CDR2 YSYEKL. This CDR3 contains 14 residues. V was trimmed by 2 bases and J by 5 bases, leaving 11 bases between them. CDR3 in DNA: TGCGCCAGCAGCCAAACTCAAGGGGGAGATACGCAGTATTTT. Translating it yields CASSQTQGGDTQYF.

The genes are TRBV27 and TRBJ2-2; maybe TRBD1 (6 bases). Between the trimmed V and J ends, which lost 2 bases and 4 bases, there was a span of 8 bases. The germline CDR1 and CDR2 sequences are MNHEY and SMNVEV (reference sequence). The length of the CDR3 is 14 residues. The CDR3 bases are TGTGCCAGCAGTTTAGACAGGATCACCGGGGAGCTGTTTTTT. This gives the protein CASSLDRITGELFF.

This chain joins TRBV3-1 (or the pseudogene TRBV3-2) and TRBJ1-1, with 7 nucleotides matching TRBD1. The length of the CDR3 is 12 residues. In germline, CDR1 is LGHDT, CDR2 YNNKEL (reference sequence). Trimming removed 4 bases from V and 9 bases from J; junction bases left unmatched: 5. The CDR3 protein is CASSPRDSKAFF. CDR3 nucleotides: TGTGCCAGCAGCCCAAGGGACAGCAAAGCTTTCTTT.

The gene calls are TRBV11-2 and TRBJ2-5; a weak D match, TRBD2 (5 bases). V was pared by 1 base and J by 4 bases, with 7 bases between. CDR1 is SGHAT, CDR2 FQNNGV, per germline. The length of the CDR3 is 13 residues. The CDR3 reads CASSLGGRETQYF. In DNA, the CDR3 is TGTGCCAGCAGCTTAGGAGGGAGAGAGACCCAGTACTTC.